The 20 T cell receptor beta chains given below trace back to one sample, sequenced in a study of OX40 agonist ivuxolimab in advanced cancers. TCRdb's table, derived via immunoSEQ multiplex PCR, lists solely in-frame clones and lacks some. This sample has around 80,000 clones, with roughly 90% found just once. The specimen comprised CD4+ or CD8+ T cells sorted from blood, sampled in a trial of the OX40 agonist ivuxolimab. All receptors derive from an adult with an advanced solid tumor such as melanoma, head and neck, liver or kidney cancer.

The chain carries TRBV2 and TRBJ2-4, with unresolved D. Germline V gene lookup returns CDR1 SNHLY and CDR2 FYNNEI. The CDR3 has 14 amino acids. V was shortened by 3 bases and J by 0 bases, with 6 bases between the two germline ends. The CDR3 sequence is CASSESLAKNIQYF. Written as DNA, the CDR3 is TGTGCCAGCAGTGAGAGCCTAGCCAAAAACATTCAGTACTTC.

This chain links TRBV12-5 with TRBJ2-5; no clear D gene. The germline V gene has CDR1 LGHNT and CDR2 FRNRAP. This CDR3 is built from 11 residues. V was trimmed by 3 bases and J by 5 bases, leaving 4 bases between them. The CDR3: CASGLFETQYF. The CDR3 DNA is TGTGCTAGTGGTTTATTCGAGACCCAGTACTTC. The full variable domain, in which reference TRBV12-5 and TRBJ2-5 provide the parts outside the CDR3, is DARVTQTPRHKVTEMGQEVTMRCQPILGHNTVFWYRQTMMQGLELLAYFRNRAPLDDSGMPKDRFSAEMPDATLATLKIQPSEPRDSAVYFCASGLFETQYFGPGTRLLVL.

V usage is TRBV19 and J usage is TRBJ1-2, with TRBD1 as a possible D gene (5 bases). CDR3 size: 12 residues. Per the germline V gene, CDR1 is LNHDA and CDR2 is SQIVND (reference sequence). V shed 6 bases and J shed 8 bases, with 13 bases lying between them. CDR3 nucleotides: TGTGCCAGTAGAGGCAGGGTTGACGGCTACACCTTC. It encodes CASRGRVDGYTF.

This chain links TRBV9 with TRBJ2-5, with 10 bases lining up with TRBD1. Germline V gene sequence: CDR1 SGDLS, CDR2 YYNGEE. The CDR3 has 15 residues. The junction had 3 bases not matched to a gene; V was cut back by 0 bases and J by 4 bases. This CDR3 reads CASSVGTGGLETQYF. The CDR3 DNA is TGTGCCAGCAGCGTAGGGACAGGGGGTTTAGAGACCCAGTACTTC.

V gene TRBV4-1 combines with J gene TRBJ2-7; perhaps TRBD1 as D (6 bases). V gave up 3 bases and J gave up 2 bases, with 14 bases separating them. CDR1 MGHRA and CDR2 YSYEKL come from the germline V gene. The CDR3 extends over 15 amino acids. In DNA form, the CDR3 reads TGCGCCAGCAGCCAGACCGGGACACCTACCTACGAGCAGTACTTC. Its translation is CASSQTGTPTYEQYF.

The chain joins TRBV6-5 to TRBJ2-3; 8 bases agree with TRBD2. Trimming took 5 bases from V and 3 from J; bases not matched to a gene: 7. The germline V gene encodes CDR1 MNHEY and CDR2 SVGAGI. The length of the CDR3 is 15 residues. CDR3 loop: CASSTGGGVTDTQYF. Written as DNA, the CDR3 is TGTGCCAGCAGTACGGGGGGGGGAGTTACAGATACGCAGTATTTT.

J is TRBJ1-6 and V is TRBV10-2; D is perhaps TRBD1 (6 bases). This CDR3 has 14 amino acids. V was pared by 2 bases and J by 9 bases, with 11 bases between. Germline V CDR1 and CDR2: WSHSY, SAAADI. The CDR3 is CASSEQGLSSPLHF. As DNA, the CDR3 is TGCGCCAGCAGTGAGCAGGGGCTCAGTTCACCCCTCCACTTT.

This rearrangement joins TRBV9 to TRBJ1-2; a weak D match, TRBD1 (5 bases). From germline, CDR1 is SGDLS and CDR2 YYNGEE. The germline V and J ends were trimmed by 0 bases and 0 bases, with 12 bases remaining between them. This CDR3 has 16 residues. CDR3 sequence reads: CASSVGDSPTNYGYTF. In DNA form, the CDR3 reads TGTGCCAGCAGCGTAGGAGACAGCCCAACTAACTATGGCTACACCTTC.

The chain employs TRBV13 and TRBJ1-4, with 7 bases aligning to TRBD1. V trimming: 5 bases; J trimming: 4 bases; junction bases outside the gene matches: 10. This CDR3 has 16 residues. Per the germline V gene, CDR1 is PRHDT and CDR2 is FYEKMQ (reference sequence). CDR3 in DNA: TGTGCCAGCAGCCCAGGGGTGGACAGGATTAATGAAAAACTGTTTTTT. This encodes CASSPGVDRINEKLFF.

The V call is TRBV4-1, the J call TRBJ2-7, with TRBD2 matching over 13 bases. Germline V gene lookup returns CDR1 MGHRA and CDR2 YSYEKL. This CDR3 comprises 15 residues. Germline trimming cut 4 bases from V and 6 bases from J; bases unmatched to any gene: 6. The CDR3: CASSLGTSGEAEQYF. The CDR3 DNA is TGCGCCAGCAGCCTTGGGACTAGCGGGGAGGCCGAGCAGTACTTC.

The V gene is TRBV10-2, the J gene TRBJ2-7; D not certain. This CDR3 is built from 17 residues. CDR1 is WSHSY and CDR2 is SAAADI in the germline V gene. V lost 0 bases to trimming and J lost 4 bases, with 19 bases between them. The CDR3 bases are TGCGCCAGCAGTGAGTCCGCTAGTGACACGCCTAGGTACGAGCAGTACTTC. This gives the protein CASSESASDTPRYEQYF.

The CDR3 nucleotides are TGTGCCAGCAGCGTAGGGTCCGGGGCCAACGTCCTGACTTTC. This encodes CASSVGSGANVLTF. This rearrangement joins TRBV9 to TRBJ2-6, with D unclear. CDR3 size: 14 residues. V shed 0 bases and J shed 4 bases, with 5 bases lying between them. Germline CDR1 reads SGDLS; CDR2 reads YYNGEE.

A few counts support this clone. This chain connects TRBV19 to TRBJ1-6; D call uncertain. V lost 6 bases and J lost 7, with 13 bases in between. The CDR3 is 14 residues long. CDR1 LNHDA and CDR2 SQIVND come from the germline V gene (reference sequence). The CDR3, as DNA: TGTGCCAGTAGCACTCTGTCAGGCAATTCACCCCTCCACTTT. Its translation is CASSTLSGNSPLHF.

V is TRBV7-6 and J is TRBJ2-3; perhaps TRBD1 as D (6 bases). V was cut by 1 base and J by 1 base, with 9 bases left in between. CDR1 is SGHVS and CDR2 is FNYEAQ in the germline V gene. This CDR3 spans 15 amino acids. The CDR3 loop is CASSLGGLGTDTQYF. In DNA form, the CDR3 reads TGTGCCAGCAGCTTAGGGGGGCTGGGCACAGATACGCAGTATTTT.

V and J are TRBV5-6 and TRBJ2-1; tentative D call: TRBD1 (5 bases). Germline lookup yields CDR1 SGHDT and CDR2 YYEEEE. Trimming removed 0 bases from V and 5 bases from J, with 9 bases in between. This CDR3 region has 14 residues. CDR3 nucleotide sequence: TGTGCCAGCAGCTTGGGACAGCCTAACAATGAGCAGTTCTTC. This codes for CASSLGQPNNEQFF.

The chain employs TRBV9 and TRBJ2-5; 9 bases are a match to TRBD1. The J call could be wrong; TRBJ2-7 is a better fit for the DNA end. The CDR3 length is 14 residues. The germline gives CDR1 SGDLS, CDR2 YYNGEE. In nucleotides, the CDR3 is TGTGCCAGCAGCGGCGGGACAGGGATCTACGAGCAGTACTTC. Translation gives CASSGGTGIYEQYF.

The CDR3 region is CASSRTGAGVYGYTF. CDR3 in DNA: TGTGCCAGCAGTAGGACAGGGGCGGGGGTCTATGGCTACACCTTC. The chain links TRBV2 to TRBJ1-2, with TRBD1 identical over 9 bases. Germline CDR1 reads SNHLY; CDR2 reads FYNNEI. CDR3 length: 15 amino acids. J gave up 4 bases and V 5 bases, and 8 bases lay outside the gene matches. The entire variable domain, with the rest obtained from reference TRBV2 and TRBJ1-2, is as follows: EPEVTQTPSHQVTQMGQEVILRCVPISNHLYFYWYRQILGQKVEFLVSFYNNEISEKSEIFDDQFSVERPDGSNFTLKIRSTKLEDSAMYFCASSRTGAGVYGYTFGSGTRLTVV.

The chain links TRBV19 to TRBJ2-7; D call uncertain. V lost 7 bases and J 0 bases, leaving 7 bases between the germline ends. CDR1 LNHDA and CDR2 SQIVND come from the germline V gene (reference sequence). The CDR3 covers 12 residues. This CDR3 reads CASNGDSYEQYF. The CDR3 coding sequence is TGTGCCAGTAATGGGGACTCCTACGAGCAGTACTTC.

This clone has a single count. The CDR3 sequence is CASSLGLRETQYF. CDR3 DNA: TGCGCCAGCAGCTTGGGCCTTAGGGAGACCCAGTACTTC. This chain joins TRBV5-1 and TRBJ2-5; D call uncertain. Germline CDR1 SGHRS, CDR2 YFSETQ. There are 13 residues in the CDR3. V was trimmed by 0 bases and J by 5 bases, leaving 8 bases between them.

This chain connects TRBV9 to TRBJ2-1; 7 bases agree with TRBD2. This CDR3 is built from 15 residues. Germline loops: CDR1 SGDLS, CDR2 YYNGEE. V lost 3 bases and J lost 15; bases outside the gene matches: 18. DNA of the CDR3: TGTGCCAGCAGCGGTCTCGGCCTGGTCGGGGGAGGGCTGTTCTTC. It codes for CASSGLGLVGGGLFF.